This T cell receptor (beta chain) was identified in a study of T cell repertoires in cytomegalovirus infection. On the study more broadly: CMV infection together with matching HLA type was indicated by public TCR beta signatures.

Study results and caveats: It was HLA-C-restricted CMV-specific TCR beta clonotypes that dominated the response ex vivo.

The CDR3 loop spans 12 amino acids. Germline CDR1 and CDR2: MNHNS and SASEGT. The V gene end was trimmed by 8 bases and the J gene end by 5 bases; junction bases not matched to a gene: 5. This clonotype has ten or more counts. What it binds is unknown. TCRdb called the reads again in MiXCR, with one record for every CDR3 protein. The sample consists of around 280,000 distinct CDR3 sequences, about a tenth of them appearing once. Sequenced input: PBMCs. This chain joins TRBV6-1 and TRBJ2-5, with TRBD2 matching over 7 bases. The receptor comes from a human donor in good health (CMV status not recorded). Some clones in this sample may be carry-over from other donors' samples. The chain's CDR3 is CASGRGGETQYF. The CDR3 region has the DNA TGTGCCAGCGGGAGGGGTGGTGAGACCCAGTACTTC.